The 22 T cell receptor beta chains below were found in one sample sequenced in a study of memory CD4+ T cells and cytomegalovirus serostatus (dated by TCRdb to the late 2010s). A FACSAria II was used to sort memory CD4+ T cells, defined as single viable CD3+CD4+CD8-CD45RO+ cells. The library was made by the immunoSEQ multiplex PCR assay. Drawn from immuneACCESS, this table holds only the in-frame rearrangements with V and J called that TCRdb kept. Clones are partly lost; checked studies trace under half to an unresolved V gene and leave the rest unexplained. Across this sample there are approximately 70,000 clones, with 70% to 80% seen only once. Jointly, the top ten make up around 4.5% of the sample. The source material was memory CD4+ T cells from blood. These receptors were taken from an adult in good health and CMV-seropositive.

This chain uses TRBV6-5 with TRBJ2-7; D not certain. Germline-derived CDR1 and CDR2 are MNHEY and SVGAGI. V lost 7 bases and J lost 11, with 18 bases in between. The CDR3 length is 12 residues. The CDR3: CASKTASNREYF. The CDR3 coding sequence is TGTGCCAGCAAGACCGCGTCAAACCGGGAGTACTTC.

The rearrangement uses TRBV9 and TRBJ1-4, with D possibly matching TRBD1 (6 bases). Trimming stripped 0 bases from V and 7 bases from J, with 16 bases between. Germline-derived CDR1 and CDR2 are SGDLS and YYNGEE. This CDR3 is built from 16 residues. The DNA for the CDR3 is TGTGCCAGCAGCGTAGGAGGAGGGGGGGTAGGTGAAAAACTGTTTTTT. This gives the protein CASSVGGGGVGEKLFF. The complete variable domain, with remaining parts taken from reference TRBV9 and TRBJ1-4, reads DSGVTQTPKHLITATGQRVTLRCSPRSGDLSVYWYQQSLDQGLQFLIQYYNGEERAKGNILERFSAQQFPDLHSELNLSSLELGDSALYFCASSVGGGGVGEKLFFGSGTQLSVL.

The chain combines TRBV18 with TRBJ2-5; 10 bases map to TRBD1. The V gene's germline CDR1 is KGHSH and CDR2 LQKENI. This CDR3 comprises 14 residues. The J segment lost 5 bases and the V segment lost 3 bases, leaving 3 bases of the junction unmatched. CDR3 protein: CASSPGTGDETQYF. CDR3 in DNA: TGTGCCAGCTCACCCGGGACAGGGGACGAGACCCAGTACTTC. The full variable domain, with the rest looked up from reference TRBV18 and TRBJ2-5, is NAGVMQNPRHLVRRRGQEARLRCSPMKGHSHVYWYRQLPEEGLKFMVYLQKENIIDESGMPKERFSAEFPKEGPSILRIQQVVRGDSAAYFCASSPGTGDETQYFGPGTRLLVL.

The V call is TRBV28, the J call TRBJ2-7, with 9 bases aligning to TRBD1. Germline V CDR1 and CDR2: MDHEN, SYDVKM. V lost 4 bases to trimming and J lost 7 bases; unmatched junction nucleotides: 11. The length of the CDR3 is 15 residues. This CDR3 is CASSSPSGTGYEQYF. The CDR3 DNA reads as TGTGCCAGCAGTTCCCCCTCCGGGACAGGGTATGAGCAGTACTTC. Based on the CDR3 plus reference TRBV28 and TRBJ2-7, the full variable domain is DVKVTQSSRYLVKRTGEKVFLECVQDMDHENMFWYRQDPGLGLRLIYFSYDVKMKEKGDIPEGYSVSREKKERFSLILESASTNQTSMYLCASSSPSGTGYEQYFGPGTRLTVT.

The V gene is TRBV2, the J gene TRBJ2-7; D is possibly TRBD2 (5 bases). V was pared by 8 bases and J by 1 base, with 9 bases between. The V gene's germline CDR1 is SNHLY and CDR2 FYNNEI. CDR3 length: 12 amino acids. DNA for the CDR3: TGTGCCAGCTTTCGGGGTTCCTACGAGCAGTACTTC. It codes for CASFRGSYEQYF.

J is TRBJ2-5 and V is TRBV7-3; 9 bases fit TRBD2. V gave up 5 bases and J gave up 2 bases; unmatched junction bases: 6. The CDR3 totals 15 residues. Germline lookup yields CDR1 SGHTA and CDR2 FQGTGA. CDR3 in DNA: TGTGCCAGCAGCGAAACTAGCGGGCCTCAAGAGACCCAGTACTTC. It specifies CASSETSGPQETQYF.

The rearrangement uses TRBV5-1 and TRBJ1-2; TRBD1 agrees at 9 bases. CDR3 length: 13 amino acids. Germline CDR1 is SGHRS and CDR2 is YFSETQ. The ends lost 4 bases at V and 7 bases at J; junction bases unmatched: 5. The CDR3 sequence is CASSPGQGGGYTF. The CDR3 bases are TGCGCCAGCAGCCCGGGACAGGGTGGTGGCTACACCTTC.

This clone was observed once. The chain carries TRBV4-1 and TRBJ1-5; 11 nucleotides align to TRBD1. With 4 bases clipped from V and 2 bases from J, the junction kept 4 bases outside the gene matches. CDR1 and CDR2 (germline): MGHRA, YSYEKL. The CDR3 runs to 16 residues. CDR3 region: CASSLSGQGGNQPQHF. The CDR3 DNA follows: TGCGCCAGCAGCCTTTCGGGACAGGGGGGCAATCAGCCCCAGCATTTT.

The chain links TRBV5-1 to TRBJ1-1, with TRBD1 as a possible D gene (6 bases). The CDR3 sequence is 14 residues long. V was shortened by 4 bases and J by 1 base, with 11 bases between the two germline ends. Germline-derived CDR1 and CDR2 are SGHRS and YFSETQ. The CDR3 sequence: CASSEQGENTEAFF. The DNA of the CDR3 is TGCGCCAGCAGCGAACAGGGCGAGAACACTGAAGCTTTCTTT. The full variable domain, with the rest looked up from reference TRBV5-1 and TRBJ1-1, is KAGVTQTPRYLIKTRGQQVTLSCSPISGHRSVSWYQQTPGQGLQFLFEYFSETQRNKGNFPGRFSGRQFSNSRSEMNVSTLELGDSALYLCASSEQGENTEAFFGQGTRLTVV.

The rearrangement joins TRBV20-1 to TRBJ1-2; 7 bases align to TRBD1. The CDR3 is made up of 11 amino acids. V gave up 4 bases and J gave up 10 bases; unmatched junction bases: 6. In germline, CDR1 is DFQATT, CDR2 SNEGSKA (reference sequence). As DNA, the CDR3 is TGCAGTGCTACTGACAGGGAAGACTACACCTTC. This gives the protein CSATDREDYTF.

CDR3 nucleotides: TGTGCCAGCAGCTCTTCTAGCAGAAGATCCTACAATGAGCAGTTCTTC. Amino acids: CASSSSSRRSYNEQFF. This chain connects TRBV7-9 to TRBJ2-1; tentative D call: TRBD2 (5 bases). The CDR3 has 16 residues. Germline values: CDR1 SEHNR, CDR2 FQNEAQ (reference sequence). Deletions cut 4 bases from V and 1 base from J, with 14 bases between.

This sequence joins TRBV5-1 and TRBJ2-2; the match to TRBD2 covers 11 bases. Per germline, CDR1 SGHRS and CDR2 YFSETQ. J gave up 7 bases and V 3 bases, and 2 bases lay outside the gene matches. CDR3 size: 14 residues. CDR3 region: CASSSSGGIGELFF. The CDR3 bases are TGCGCCAGCAGCTCTAGCGGGGGGATCGGGGAGCTGTTTTTT.

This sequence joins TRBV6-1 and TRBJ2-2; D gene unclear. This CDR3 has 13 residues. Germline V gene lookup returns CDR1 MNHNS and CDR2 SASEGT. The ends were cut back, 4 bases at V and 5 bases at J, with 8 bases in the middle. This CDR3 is CASSGIGTGELFF. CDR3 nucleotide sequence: TGTGCCAGCAGTGGAATAGGGACCGGGGAGCTGTTTTTT.

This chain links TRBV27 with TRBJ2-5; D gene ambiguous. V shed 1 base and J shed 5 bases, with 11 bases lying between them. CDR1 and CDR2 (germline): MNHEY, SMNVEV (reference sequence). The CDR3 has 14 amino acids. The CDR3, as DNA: TGTGCCAGCAGTTTATTTTTCCCACACGAGACCCAGTACTTC. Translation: CASSLFFPHETQYF.

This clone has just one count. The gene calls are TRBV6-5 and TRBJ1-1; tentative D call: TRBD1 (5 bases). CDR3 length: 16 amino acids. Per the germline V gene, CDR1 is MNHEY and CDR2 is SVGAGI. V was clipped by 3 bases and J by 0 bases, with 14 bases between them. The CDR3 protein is CASSYGGEGLNTEAFF. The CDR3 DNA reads TGTGCCAGCAGTTATGGAGGGGAGGGGCTGAACACTGAAGCTTTCTTT.

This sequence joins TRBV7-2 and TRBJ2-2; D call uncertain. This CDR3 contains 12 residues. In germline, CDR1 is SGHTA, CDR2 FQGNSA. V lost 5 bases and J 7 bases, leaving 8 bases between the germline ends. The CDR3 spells CASSPTVGELFF. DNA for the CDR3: TGTGCCAGCAGCCCGACTGTCGGGGAGCTGTTTTTT.

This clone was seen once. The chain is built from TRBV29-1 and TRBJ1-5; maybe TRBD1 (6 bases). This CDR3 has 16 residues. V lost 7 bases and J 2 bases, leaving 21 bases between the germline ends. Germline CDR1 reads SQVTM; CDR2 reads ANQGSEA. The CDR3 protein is CSALKGGAARNQPQHF. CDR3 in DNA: TGCAGCGCCCTGAAGGGGGGGGCGGCTCGCAATCAGCCCCAGCATTTT.

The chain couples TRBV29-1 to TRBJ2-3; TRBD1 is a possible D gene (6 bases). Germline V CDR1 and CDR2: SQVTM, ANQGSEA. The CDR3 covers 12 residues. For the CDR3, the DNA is TGCAGTCATGGACAGCCCACAGATACGCAGTATTTT. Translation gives CSHGQPTDTQYF.

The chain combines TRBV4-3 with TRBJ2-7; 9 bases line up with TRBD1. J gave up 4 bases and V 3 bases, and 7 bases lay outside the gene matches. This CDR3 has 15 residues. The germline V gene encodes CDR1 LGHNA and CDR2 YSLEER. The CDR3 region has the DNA TGCGCCAGCAGCCAGAGTACAGGGGGCGGTTACGAGCAGTACTTC. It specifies CASSQSTGGGYEQYF.

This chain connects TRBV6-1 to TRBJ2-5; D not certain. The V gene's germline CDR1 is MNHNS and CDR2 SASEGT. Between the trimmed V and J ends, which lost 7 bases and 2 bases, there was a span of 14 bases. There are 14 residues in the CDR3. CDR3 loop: CASTRDSPQETQYF. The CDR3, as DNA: TGTGCCAGCACCCGAGACTCCCCGCAAGAGACCCAGTACTTC.

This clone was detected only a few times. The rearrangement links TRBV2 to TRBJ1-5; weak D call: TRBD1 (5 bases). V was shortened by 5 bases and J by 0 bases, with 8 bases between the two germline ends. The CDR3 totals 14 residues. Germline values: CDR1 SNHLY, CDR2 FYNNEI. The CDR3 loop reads CASSRGISNQPQHF. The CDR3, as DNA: TGTGCCAGCAGTCGGGGGATTAGCAATCAGCCCCAGCATTTT.

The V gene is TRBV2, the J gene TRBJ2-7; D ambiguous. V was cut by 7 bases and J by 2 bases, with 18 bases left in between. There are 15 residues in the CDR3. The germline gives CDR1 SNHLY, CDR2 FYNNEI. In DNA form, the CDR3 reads TGTGCCAGCACCGAGGAAGGGCTTCAAACCTACGAGCAGTACTTC. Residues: CASTEEGLQTYEQYF.